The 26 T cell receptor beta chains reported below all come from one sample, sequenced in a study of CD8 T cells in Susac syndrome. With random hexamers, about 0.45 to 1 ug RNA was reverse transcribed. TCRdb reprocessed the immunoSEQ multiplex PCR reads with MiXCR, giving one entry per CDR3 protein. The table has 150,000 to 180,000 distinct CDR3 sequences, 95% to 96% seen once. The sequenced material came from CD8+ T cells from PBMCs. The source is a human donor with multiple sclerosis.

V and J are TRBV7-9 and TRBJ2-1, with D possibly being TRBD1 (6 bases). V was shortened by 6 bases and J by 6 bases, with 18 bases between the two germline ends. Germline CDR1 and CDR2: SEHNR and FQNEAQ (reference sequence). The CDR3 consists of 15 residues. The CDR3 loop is CASRPTGQGTNEQFF. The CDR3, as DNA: TGTGCCAGCAGACCTACAGGGCAAGGGACCAATGAGCAGTTCTTC.

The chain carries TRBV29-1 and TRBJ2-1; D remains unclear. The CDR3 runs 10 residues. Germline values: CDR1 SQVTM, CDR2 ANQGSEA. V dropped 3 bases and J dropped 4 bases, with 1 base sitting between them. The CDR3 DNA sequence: TGCAGCGTTGAGTACAATGAGCAGTTCTTC. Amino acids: CSVEYNEQFF.

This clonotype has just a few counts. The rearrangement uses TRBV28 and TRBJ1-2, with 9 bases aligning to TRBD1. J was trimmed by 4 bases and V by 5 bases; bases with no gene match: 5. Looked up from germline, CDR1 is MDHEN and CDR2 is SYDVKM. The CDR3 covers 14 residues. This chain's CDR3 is CASSPGTGSYGYTF. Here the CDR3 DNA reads TGTGCCAGCAGTCCGGGGACAGGGAGCTATGGCTACACCTTC.

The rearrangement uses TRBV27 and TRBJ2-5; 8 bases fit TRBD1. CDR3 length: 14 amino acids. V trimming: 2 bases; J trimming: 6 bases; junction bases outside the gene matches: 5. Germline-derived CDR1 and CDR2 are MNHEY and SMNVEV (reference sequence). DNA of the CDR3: TGTGCCAGCAGTTTACCCGACAGGGGAAAGACCCAGTACTTC. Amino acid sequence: CASSLPDRGKTQYF.

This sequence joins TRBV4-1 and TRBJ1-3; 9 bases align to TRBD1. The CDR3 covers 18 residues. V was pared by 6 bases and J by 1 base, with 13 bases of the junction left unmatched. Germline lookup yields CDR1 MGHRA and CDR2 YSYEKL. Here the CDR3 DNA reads TGCGCCAGCAGTCTTCTTTGGACAGGGGCATTTTCTGGAAACACCATATATTTT. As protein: CASSLLWTGAFSGNTIYF.

The CDR3 region is CASKVTRDSLYEQYF. The CDR3 DNA reads as TGTGCCAGCAAGGTGACGCGGGATTCTCTCTACGAGCAGTACTTC. This chain joins TRBV2 and TRBJ2-7; possibly TRBD2 for D (6 bases). In germline, CDR1 is SNHLY, CDR2 FYNNEI. This CDR3 contains 15 residues. Trimming shortened V by 7 bases and J by 3 bases, and 19 bases separated the two germline ends.

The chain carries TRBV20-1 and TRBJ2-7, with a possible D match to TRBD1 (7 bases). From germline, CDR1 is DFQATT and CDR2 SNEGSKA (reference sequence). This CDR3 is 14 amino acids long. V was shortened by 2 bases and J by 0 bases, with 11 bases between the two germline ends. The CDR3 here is CSARRRDSSYEQYF. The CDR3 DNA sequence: TGCAGTGCTAGAAGGAGGGACAGCTCCTACGAGCAGTACTTC.

CDR3 bases: TGCAGTGCCGGAGGCACTGAAGCTTTCTTT. Translation: CSAGGTEAFF. The V call is TRBV20-1, the J call TRBJ1-1, with no clear D. The CDR3 is 10 residues long. The V gene lost 6 bases and the J gene lost 4 bases, with 6 bases spanning the gap. CDR1 and CDR2 from the germline V gene are DFQATT and SNEGSKA (reference sequence).

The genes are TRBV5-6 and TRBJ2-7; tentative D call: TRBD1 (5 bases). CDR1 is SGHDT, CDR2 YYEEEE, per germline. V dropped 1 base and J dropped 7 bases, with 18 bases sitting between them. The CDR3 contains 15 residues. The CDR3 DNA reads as TGTGCCAGCAGCTTGAGGGTTGACAGAACGGGTGAGCAGTACGTC. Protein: CASSLRVDRTGEQYV.

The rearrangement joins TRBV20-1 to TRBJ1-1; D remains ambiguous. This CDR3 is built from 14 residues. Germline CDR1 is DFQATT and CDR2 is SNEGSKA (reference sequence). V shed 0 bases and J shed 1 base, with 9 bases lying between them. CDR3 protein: CSAREREGNTEAFF. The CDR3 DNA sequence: TGCAGTGCTAGAGAAAGGGAGGGGAACACTGAAGCTTTCTTT.

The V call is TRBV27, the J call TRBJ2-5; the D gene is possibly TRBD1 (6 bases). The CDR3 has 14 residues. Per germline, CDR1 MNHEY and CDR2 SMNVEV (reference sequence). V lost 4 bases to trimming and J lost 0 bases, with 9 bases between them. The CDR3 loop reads CASSSTGNQETQYF. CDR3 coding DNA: TGTGCCAGCAGTTCCACAGGGAACCAAGAGACCCAGTACTTC.

The CDR3: CASTVPGASTDTQYF. The CDR3 nucleotides read TGTGCCAGCACCGTACCGGGGGCTAGCACAGATACGCAGTATTTT. The chain recombines TRBV7-9 with TRBJ2-3, with D perhaps TRBD1 or TRBD2 (6 bases each). Trimming removed 7 bases from V and 0 bases from J, with 14 bases in between. This CDR3 comprises 15 residues. Germline CDR1 SEHNR, CDR2 FQNEAQ (reference sequence).

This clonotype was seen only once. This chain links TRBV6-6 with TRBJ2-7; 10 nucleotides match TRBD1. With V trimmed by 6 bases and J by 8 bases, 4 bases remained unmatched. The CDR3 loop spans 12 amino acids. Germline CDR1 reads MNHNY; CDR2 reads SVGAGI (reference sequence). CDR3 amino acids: CASRDRGEKQYF. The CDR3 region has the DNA TGTGCCAGCAGGGACAGGGGGGAAAAGCAGTACTTC.

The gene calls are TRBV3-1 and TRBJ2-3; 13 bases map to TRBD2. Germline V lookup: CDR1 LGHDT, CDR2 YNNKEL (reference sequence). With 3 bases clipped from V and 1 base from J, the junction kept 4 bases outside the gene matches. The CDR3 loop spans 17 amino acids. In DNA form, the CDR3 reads TGTGCCAGCAGCCAGGGGACTAGCGGGGCCCGCACAGATACGCAGTATTTT. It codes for CASSQGTSGARTDTQYF.

This CDR3 reads CASSETRDSFSYEQYF. CDR3 sequence (DNA): TGTGCCAGCAGCGAGACCCGGGACTCCTTCTCCTACGAGCAGTACTTC. The chain uses TRBV12-3 or TRBV12-4 and TRBJ2-7, with D perhaps TRBD2 (6 bases). Between the trimmed V and J ends, which lost 6 bases and 0 bases, there was a span of 18 bases. The CDR3 length is 16 residues.

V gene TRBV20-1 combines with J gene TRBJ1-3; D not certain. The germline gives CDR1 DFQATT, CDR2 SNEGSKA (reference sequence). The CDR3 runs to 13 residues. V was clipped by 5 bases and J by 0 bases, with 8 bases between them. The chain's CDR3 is CSADHHSGNTIYF. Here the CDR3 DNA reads TGCAGTGCTGATCACCACTCTGGAAACACCATATATTTT.

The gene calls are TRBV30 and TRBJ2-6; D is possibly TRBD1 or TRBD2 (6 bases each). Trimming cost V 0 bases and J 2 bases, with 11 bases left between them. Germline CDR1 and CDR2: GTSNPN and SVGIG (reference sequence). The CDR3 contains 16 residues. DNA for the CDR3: TGTGCCTGGAGTGTACTAGGGGGGCCTGGGGCCAACGTCCTGACTTTC. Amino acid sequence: CAWSVLGGPGANVLTF.

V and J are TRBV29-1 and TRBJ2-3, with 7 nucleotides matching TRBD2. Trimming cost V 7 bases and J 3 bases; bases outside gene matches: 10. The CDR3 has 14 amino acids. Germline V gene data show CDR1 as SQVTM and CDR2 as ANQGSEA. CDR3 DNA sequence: TGCAGCGGGGCTAGCGGCGTTAAGACAGATACGCAGTATTTT. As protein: CSGASGVKTDTQYF.

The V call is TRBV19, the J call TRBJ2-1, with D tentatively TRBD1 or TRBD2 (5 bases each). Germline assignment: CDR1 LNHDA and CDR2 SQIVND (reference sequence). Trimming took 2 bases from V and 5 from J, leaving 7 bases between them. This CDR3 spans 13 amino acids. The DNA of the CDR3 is TGTGCCAGTAGTATACAGGGAGACAATGAGCAGTTCTTC. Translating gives CASSIQGDNEQFF.

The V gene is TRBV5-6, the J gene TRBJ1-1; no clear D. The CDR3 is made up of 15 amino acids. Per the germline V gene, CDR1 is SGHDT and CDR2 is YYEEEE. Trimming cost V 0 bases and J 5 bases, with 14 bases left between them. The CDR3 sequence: CASSLVGRWRTEAFF. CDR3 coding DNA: TGTGCCAGCAGCTTGGTAGGAAGATGGCGGACTGAAGCTTTCTTT.

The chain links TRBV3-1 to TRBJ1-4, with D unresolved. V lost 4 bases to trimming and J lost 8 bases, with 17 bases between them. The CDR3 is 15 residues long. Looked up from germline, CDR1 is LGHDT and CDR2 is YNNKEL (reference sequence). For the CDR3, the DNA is TGTGCCAGCAGCCCGGTTAAATTGAGAGGCGAAAAACTGTTTTTT. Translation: CASSPVKLRGEKLFF.

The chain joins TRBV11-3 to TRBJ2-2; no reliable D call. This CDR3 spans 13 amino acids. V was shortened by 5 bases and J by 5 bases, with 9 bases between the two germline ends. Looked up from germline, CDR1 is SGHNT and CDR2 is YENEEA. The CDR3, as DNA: TGTGCCAGCAGCCCGATGGGTACCGGGGAGCTGTTTTTT. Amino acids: CASSPMGTGELFF.

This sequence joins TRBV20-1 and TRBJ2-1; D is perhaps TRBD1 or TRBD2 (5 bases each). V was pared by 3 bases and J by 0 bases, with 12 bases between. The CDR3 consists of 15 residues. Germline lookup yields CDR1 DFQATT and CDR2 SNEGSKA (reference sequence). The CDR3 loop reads CSASRDGSSYNEQFF. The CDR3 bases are TGCAGTGCTAGTCGGGACGGAAGCTCCTACAATGAGCAGTTCTTC.

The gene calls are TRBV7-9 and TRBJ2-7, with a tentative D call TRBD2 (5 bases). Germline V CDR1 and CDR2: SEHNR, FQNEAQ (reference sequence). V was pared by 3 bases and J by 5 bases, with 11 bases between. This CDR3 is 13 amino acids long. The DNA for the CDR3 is TGTGCCAGCAGCTTCGGACTGGGCGACGAGCAGTACGTC. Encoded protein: CASSFGLGDEQYV.

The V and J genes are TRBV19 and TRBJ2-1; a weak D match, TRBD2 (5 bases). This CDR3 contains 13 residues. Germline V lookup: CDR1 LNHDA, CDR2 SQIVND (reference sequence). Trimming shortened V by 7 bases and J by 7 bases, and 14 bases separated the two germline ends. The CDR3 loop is CASTQLGGNEQFF. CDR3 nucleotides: TGTGCCAGTACACAACTAGGTGGGAATGAGCAGTTCTTC.

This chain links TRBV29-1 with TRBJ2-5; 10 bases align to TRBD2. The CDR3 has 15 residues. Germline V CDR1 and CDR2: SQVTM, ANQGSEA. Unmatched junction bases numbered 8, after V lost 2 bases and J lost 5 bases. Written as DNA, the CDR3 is TGCAGCGTTGAATGGCCAGCGGGGGGGGTTGAGACCCAGTACTTC. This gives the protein CSVEWPAGGVETQYF.